The clone carrying this TCR beta chain was observed a few times. Its antigen is not identified. TCRdb analysed the 5' RACE reads with MiXCR anew, one entry per CDR3 protein. The table has about 840,000 distinct CDR3 sequences, about 10% seen once; the top ten hold just over 0.5%. The data originate from a study of CD8 T cells in ankylosing spondylitis. The study's findings and limits: Disease-linked clones bore a CD8+ phenotype and were relatively rare in peripheral blood. Apparently characteristic of ankylosing spondylitis blood was a TCR beta motif (under ten highly homologous variants). Matched ankylosing spondylitis synovial fluid reportedly showed significant enrichment of disease-linked clones. Earlier studies detected some motif variants in reactive arthritis synovial fluid and blood.

With 5 bases removed from V and 6 bases from J, the gap between germline ends came to 14 bases. This CDR3 is 14 amino acids long. CDR1 MNHEY and CDR2 SMNVEV come from the germline V gene (reference sequence). Sequences were obtained from blood, either unsorted or a sorted T cell fraction (not recorded which). The chain joins TRBV27 to TRBJ2-1; D unresolved. This sequence was found in a male donor with ankylosing spondylitis. The chain's CDR3 is CASSPLTGPNEQFF. CDR3 in DNA: TGTGCCAGCAGTCCGCTGACTGGCCCCAATGAGCAGTTCTTC.